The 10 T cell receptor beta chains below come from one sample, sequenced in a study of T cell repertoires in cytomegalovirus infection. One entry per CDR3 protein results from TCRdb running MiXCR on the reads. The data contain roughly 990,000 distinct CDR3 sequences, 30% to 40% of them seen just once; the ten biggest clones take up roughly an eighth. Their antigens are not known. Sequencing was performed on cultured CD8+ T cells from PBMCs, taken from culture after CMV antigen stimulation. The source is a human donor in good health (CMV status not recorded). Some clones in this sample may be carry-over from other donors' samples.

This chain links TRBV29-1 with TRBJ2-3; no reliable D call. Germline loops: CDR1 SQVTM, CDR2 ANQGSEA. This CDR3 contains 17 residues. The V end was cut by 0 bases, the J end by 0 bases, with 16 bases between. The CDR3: CSVEEAILHFSTDTQYF. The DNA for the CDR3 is TGCAGCGTTGAAGAGGCTATCCTCCATTTTAGCACAGATACGCAGTATTTT.

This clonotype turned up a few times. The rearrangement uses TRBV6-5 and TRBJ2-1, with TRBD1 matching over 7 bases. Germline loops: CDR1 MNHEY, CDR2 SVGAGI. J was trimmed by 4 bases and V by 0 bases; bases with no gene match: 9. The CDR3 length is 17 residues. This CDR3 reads CASSYSPTGLGYNEQFF. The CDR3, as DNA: TGTGCCAGCAGTTACTCCCCGACAGGGCTCGGTTACAATGAGCAGTTCTTC.

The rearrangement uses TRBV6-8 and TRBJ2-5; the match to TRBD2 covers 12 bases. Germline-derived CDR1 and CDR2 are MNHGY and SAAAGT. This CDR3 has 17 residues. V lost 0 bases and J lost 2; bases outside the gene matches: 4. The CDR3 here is CASSYSTSGGPQETQYF. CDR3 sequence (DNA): TGTGCCAGCAGTTACTCTACTAGCGGGGGGCCTCAAGAGACCCAGTACTTC.

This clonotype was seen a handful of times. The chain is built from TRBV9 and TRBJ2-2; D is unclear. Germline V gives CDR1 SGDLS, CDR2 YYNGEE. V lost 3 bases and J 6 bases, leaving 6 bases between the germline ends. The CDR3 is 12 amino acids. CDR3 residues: CASSAVSGELFF. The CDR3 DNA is TGTGCCAGCAGCGCAGTCTCCGGGGAGCTGTTTTTT.

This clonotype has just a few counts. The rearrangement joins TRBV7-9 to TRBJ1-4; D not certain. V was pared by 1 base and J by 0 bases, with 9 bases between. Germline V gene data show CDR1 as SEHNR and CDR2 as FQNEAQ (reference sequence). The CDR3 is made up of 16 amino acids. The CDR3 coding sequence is TGTGCCAGCAGCTTAGTGTTGGCCGCAACTAATGAAAAACTGTTTTTT. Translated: CASSLVLAATNEKLFF. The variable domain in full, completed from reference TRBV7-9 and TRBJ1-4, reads DTGVSQNPRHKITKRGQNVTFRCDPISEHNRLYWYRQTLGQGPEFLTYFQNEAQLEKSRLLSDRFSAERPKGSFSTLEIQRTEQGDSAMYLCASSLVLAATNEKLFFGSGTQLSVL.

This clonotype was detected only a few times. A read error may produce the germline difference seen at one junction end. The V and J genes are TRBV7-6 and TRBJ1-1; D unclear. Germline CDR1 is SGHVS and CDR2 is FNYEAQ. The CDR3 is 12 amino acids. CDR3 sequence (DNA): TGTGCCAGCAGCTCCTACAACAATGAAGCTTTCTTT. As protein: CASSSYNNEAFF. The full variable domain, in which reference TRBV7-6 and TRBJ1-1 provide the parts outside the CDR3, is GAGVSQSPRYKVTKRGQDVALRCDPISGHVSLYWYRQALGQGPEFLTYFNYEAQQDKSGLPNDRFSAERPEGSISTLTIQRTEQRDSAMYRCASSSYNNEAFFGQGTRLTVV.

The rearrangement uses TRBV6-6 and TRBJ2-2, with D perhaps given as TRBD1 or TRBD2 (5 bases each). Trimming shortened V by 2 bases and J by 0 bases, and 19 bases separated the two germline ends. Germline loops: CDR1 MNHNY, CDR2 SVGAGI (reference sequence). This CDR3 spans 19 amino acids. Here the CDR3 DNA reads TGTGCCAGCAGTTACCCAAACCGGGGCCAGGCCCCGAACACCGGGGAGCTGTTTTTT. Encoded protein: CASSYPNRGQAPNTGELFF.

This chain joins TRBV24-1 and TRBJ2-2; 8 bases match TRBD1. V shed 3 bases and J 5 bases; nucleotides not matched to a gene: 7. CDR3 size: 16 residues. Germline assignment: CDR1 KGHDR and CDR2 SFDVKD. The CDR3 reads CATSDVGQGATGELFF. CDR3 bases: TGTGCCACCAGTGATGTTGGGCAGGGGGCAACCGGGGAGCTGTTTTTT.

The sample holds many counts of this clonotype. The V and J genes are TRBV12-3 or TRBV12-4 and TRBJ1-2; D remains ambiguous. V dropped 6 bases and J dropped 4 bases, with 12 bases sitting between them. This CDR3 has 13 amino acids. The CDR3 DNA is TGTGCCAGCAGCCTAGGACGGATCTATGGCTACACCTTC. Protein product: CASSLGRIYGYTF.

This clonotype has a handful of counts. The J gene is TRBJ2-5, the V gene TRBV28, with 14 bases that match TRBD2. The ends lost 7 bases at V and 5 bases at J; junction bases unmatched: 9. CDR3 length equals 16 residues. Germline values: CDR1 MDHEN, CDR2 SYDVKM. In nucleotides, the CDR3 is TGTGCCAGCACCAAGGGACTAGCGGGGGTCGTCGAGACCCAGTACTTC. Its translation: CASTKGLAGVVETQYF.